This entry describes one TCR beta chain. Specified treatment: some 20 received Ad26.COV2.S at low or high dose, single or two shots; about 5 received placebo; per-sample allocation not given. Samples analyzed were those drawn on day 63 after the first vaccine or placebo injection. As its vector, the vaccine had Ad26, which expressed Wuhan-strain SARS-CoV-2 spike. This sample was included in a study of Ad26.COV2.S vaccination and SARS-CoV-2 variants. The J segment lost 10 bases and the V segment lost 3 bases, leaving 9 bases of the junction unmatched. Germline CDR1 GTSNPN, CDR2 SVGIG (reference sequence). This CDR3 is 13 amino acids long. TCRdb's copy holds only in-frame clones and misses some; the assay was immunoSEQ multiplex PCR. The sample has 350,000 to 550,000 clones, 89% seen once; the top ten hold approximately 2.5%.

The chain has TRBV30 and TRBJ1-2, with 9 bases identical to TRBD1. This sample comprised peripheral blood, obtained in a trial of Ad26.COV2.S vaccine versus placebo. This receptor was identified in a person between 18 and 59 years old who received the Ad26.COV2.S COVID-19 vaccine or a placebo. CDR3: CAWRRTGVFSYTF. DNA of the CDR3: TGTGCCTGGAGAAGGACAGGGGTATTTTCCTACACCTTC. Supplemented by reference TRBV30 and TRBJ1-2, the full variable domain reads SQTIHQWPATLVQPVGSPLSLECTVEGTSNPNLYWYRQAAGRGLQLLFYSVGIGQISSEVPQNLSASRPQDRQFILSSKKLLLSDSGFYLCAWRRTGVFSYTFGSGTRLTVV.